In its sample, the clone carrying this T cell receptor (beta chain) was seen a few times. Its antigen is as yet unknown. The TCRbeta library incorporated unique molecular identifiers. In TCRdb, the PCR reads were re-called with MiXCR into one record per CDR3 protein. The sample has about 300,000 distinct CDR3 sequences; about 9.4% are singletons. The entry originates in a study of T-cell reconstitution after alpha-beta-depleted transplantation in children. Overall study results and limits: T-cell numbers and diversity, one year after transplant, stemmed largely from T cells that were newly produced. Roughly two months post-transplant, alpha-beta T cells reportedly originated from several hundred graft clones that had expanded.

This receptor was taken from a boy less than two years old with acute myeloid leukemia, due to receive a stem cell transplant. The sample was PBMCs, taken before TCRalphabeta/CD19-depleted stem cell transplant.

The CDR3 coding sequence is TGTGCCATCAGTGAGTCGGGACAGGGGTGGGAGACCCAGTACTTC. Its translation: CAISESGQGWETQYF. The chain links TRBV10-3 to TRBJ2-5; TRBD1 aligns across 10 bases. From germline, CDR1 is ENHRY and CDR2 SYGVKD. V was pared by 0 bases and J by 5 bases, with 3 bases of the junction left unmatched. The CDR3 consists of 15 residues.